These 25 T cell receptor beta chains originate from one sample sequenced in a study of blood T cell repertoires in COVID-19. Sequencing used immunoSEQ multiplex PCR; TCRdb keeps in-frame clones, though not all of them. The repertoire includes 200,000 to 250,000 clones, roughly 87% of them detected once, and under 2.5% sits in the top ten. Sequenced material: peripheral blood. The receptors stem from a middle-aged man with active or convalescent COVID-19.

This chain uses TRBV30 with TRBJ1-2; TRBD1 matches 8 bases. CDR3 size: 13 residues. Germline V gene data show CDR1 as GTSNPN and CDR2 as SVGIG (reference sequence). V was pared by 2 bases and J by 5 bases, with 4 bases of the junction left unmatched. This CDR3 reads CAWSRDRSYGYTF. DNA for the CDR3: TGTGCCTGGAGTCGGGACAGGTCGTATGGCTACACCTTC.

The CDR3 nucleotides read TGTGCCAGCAGCGCGGGACTAGGCAGCTCCTACGAGCAGTACTTC. As protein: CASSAGLGSSYEQYF. The J gene is TRBJ2-7, the V gene TRBV9; 8 bases match TRBD2. With 3 bases clipped from V and 0 bases from J, the junction kept 5 bases outside the gene matches. Germline CDR1 and CDR2: SGDLS and YYNGEE. The CDR3 contains 15 residues.

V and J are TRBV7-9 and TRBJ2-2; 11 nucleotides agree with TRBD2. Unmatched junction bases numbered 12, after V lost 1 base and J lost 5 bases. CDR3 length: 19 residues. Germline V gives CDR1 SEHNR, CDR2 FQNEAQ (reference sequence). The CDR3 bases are TGTGCCAGCAGCTTAGATCGTACTAGCGGGGGCCTCGGGACCGGGGAGCTGTTTTTT. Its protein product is CASSLDRTSGGLGTGELFF.

The CDR3 spells CASSPLGLAGGDTQYF. The CDR3 region has the DNA TGTGCCAGCAGTCCCCTGGGACTAGCGGGGGGAGATACGCAGTATTTT. This chain links TRBV28 with TRBJ2-3; TRBD2 aligns across 15 bases. This CDR3 comprises 16 residues. Trimming removed 5 bases from V and 5 bases from J; junction bases left unmatched: 5. Germline V gene lookup returns CDR1 MDHEN and CDR2 SYDVKM.

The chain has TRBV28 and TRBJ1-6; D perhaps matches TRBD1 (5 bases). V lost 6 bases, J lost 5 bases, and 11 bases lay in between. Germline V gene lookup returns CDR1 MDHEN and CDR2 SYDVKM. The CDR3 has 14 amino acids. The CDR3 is CASSAGTNNSPLHF. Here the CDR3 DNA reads TGTGCCAGCAGCGCCGGGACTAATAATTCACCCCTCCACTTT.

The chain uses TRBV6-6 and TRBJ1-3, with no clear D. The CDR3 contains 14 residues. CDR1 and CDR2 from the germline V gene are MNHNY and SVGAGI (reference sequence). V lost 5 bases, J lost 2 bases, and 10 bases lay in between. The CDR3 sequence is CASSPPSPGNTIYF. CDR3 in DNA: TGTGCCAGCAGTCCCCCCTCCCCTGGAAACACCATATATTTT.

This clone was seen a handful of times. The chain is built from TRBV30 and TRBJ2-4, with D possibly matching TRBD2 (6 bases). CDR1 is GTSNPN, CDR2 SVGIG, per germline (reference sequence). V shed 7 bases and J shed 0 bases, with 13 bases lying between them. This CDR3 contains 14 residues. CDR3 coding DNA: TGTGCCTTGGAGGAGGGTGAAGCCAAAAACATTCAGTACTTC. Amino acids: CALEEGEAKNIQYF.

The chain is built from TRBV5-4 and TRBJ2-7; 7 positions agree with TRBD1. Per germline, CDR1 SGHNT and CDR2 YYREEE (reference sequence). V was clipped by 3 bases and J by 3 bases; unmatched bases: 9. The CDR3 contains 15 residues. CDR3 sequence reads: CASSSGTAIYYEQYF. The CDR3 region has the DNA TGTGCCAGCAGCTCGGGGACAGCAATCTACTACGAGCAGTACTTC. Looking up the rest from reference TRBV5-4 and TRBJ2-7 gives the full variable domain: ETGVTQSPTHLIKTRGQQVTLRCSSQSGHNTVSWYQQALGQGPQFIFQYYREEENGRGNFPPRFSGLQFPNYSSELNVNALELDDSALYLCASSSGTAIYYEQYFGPGTRLTVT.

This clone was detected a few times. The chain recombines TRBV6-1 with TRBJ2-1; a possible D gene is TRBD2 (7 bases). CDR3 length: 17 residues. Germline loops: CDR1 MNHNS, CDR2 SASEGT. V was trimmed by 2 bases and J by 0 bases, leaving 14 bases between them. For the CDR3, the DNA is TGTGCCAGCAGTGAAAGGGGGTCTAGCGGCTCCTACAATGAGCAGTTCTTC. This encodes CASSERGSSGSYNEQFF.

The DNA for the CDR3 is TGCGCCAGCAGCTTGGATCCAGGGAATTCACCCCTCCACTTT. As protein: CASSLDPGNSPLHF. The chain has TRBV5-1 and TRBJ1-6; D perhaps matches TRBD1 (5 bases). The ends were cut back, 0 bases at V and 7 bases at J, with 8 bases in the middle. The germline V gene encodes CDR1 SGHRS and CDR2 YFSETQ. CDR3 length equals 14 residues.

The CDR3 sequence: CASSPPRSSGANVLTF. CDR3 nucleotides: TGTGCCAGCAGCCCCCCTAGGAGCTCTGGGGCCAACGTCCTGACTTTC. The chain recombines TRBV3-1 (or the pseudogene TRBV3-2) with TRBJ2-6; no firm D call. CDR3 length: 16 amino acids. Germline V lookup: CDR1 LGHDT, CDR2 YNNKEL (reference sequence). The V end was cut by 4 bases, the J end by 0 bases, with 10 bases between.

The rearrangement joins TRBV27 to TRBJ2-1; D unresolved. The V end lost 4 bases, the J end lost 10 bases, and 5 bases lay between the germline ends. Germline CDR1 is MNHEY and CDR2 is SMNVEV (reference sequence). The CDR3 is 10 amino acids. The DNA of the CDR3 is TGTGCCAGCAGTTGGCCCGAGCAGTTCTTC. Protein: CASSWPEQFF.

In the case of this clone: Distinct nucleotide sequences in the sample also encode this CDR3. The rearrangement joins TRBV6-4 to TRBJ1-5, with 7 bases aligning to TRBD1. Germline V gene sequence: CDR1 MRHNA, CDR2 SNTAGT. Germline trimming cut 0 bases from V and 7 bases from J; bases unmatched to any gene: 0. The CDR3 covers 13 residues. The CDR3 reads CASSDSQGQPQHF. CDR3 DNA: TGTGCCAGCAGTGACTCACAGGGGCAGCCCCAGCATTTT.

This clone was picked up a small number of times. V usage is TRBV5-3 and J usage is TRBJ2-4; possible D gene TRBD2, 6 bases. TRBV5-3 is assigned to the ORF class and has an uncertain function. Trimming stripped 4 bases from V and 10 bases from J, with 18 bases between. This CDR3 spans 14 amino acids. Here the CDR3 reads CARSPNPHGGIQYF. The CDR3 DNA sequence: TGTGCCAGAAGCCCGAATCCCCATGGGGGGATTCAGTACTTC.

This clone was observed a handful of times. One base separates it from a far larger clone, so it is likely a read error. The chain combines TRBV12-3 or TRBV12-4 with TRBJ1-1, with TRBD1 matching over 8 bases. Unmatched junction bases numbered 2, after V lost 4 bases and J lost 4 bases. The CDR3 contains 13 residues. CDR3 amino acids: CASSSQGGTEAFF. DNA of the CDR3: TGTGCCAGCAGTTCACAGGGGGGCACTGAAGCTTTCTTT.

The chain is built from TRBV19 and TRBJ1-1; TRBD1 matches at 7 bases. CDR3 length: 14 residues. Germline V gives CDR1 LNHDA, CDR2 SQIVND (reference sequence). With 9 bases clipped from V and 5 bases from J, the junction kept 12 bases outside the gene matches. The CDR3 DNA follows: TGTGCCAGCACTTATACAGGGGTATGGACTGAAGCTTTCTTT. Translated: CASTYTGVWTEAFF.

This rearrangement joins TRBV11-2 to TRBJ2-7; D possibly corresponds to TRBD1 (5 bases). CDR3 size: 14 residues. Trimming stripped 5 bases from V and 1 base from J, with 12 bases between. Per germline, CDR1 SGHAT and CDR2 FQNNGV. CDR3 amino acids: CASSAYRNSYEQYF. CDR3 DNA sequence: TGTGCCAGCAGCGCTTACAGGAATTCCTACGAGCAGTACTTC. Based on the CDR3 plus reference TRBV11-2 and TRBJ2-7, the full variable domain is EAGVAQSPRYKIIEKRQSVAFWCNPISGHATLYWYQQILGQGPKLLIQFQNNGVVDDSQLPKDRFSAERLKGVDSTLKIQPAKLEDSAVYLCASSAYRNSYEQYFGPGTRLTVT.

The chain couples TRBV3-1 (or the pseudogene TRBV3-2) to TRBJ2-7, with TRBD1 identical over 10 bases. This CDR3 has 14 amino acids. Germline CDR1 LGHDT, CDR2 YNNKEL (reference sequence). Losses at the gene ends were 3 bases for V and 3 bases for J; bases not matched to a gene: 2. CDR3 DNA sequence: TGTGCCAGCAGCCACCGGGACAGGGGCTACGAGCAGTACTTC. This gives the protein CASSHRDRGYEQYF.

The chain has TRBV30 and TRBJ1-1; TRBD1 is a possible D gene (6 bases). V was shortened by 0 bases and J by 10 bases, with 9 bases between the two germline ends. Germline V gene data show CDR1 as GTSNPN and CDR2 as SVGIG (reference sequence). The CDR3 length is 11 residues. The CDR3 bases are TGTGCCTGGAGTGTATCCAGGGGAGCTTTCTTT. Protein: CAWSVSRGAFF.

In DNA form, the CDR3 reads TGCGCCAGCAGCCAAGGGGCCGGGGTCAATGAGCAGTTCTTC. Its protein is CASSQGAGVNEQFF. V gene TRBV4-1 combines with J gene TRBJ2-1; tentative D call: TRBD2 (5 bases). The CDR3 length is 14 residues. Germline values: CDR1 MGHRA, CDR2 YSYEKL. V shed 1 base and J shed 6 bases, with 10 bases lying between them.

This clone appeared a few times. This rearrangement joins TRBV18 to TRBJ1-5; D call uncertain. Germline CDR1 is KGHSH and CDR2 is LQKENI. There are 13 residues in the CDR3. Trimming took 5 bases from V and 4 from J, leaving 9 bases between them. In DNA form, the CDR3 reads TGTGCCAGCTCAGAGGCCCCAAATCAGCCCCAGCATTTT. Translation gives CASSEAPNQPQHF.

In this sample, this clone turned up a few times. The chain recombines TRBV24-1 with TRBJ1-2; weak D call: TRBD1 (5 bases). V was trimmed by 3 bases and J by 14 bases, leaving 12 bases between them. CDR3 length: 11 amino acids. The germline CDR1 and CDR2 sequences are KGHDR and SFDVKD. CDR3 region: CATSDGARATF. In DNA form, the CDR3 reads TGTGCCACCAGTGATGGGGCCCGGGCGACCTTC.

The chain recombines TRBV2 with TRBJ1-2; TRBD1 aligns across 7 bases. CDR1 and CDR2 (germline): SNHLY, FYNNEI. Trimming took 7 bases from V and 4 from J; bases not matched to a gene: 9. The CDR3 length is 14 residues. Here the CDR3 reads CASTFRQGTYGYTF. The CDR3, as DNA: TGTGCCAGCACCTTTCGACAGGGTACCTATGGCTACACCTTC.

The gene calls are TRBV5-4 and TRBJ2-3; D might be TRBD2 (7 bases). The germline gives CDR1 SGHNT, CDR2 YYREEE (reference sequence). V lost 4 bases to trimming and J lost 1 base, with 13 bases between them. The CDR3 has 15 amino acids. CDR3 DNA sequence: TGTGCCAGCAGCAGGGGGGGCGTAGGCACAGATACGCAGTATTTT. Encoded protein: CASSRGGVGTDTQYF.

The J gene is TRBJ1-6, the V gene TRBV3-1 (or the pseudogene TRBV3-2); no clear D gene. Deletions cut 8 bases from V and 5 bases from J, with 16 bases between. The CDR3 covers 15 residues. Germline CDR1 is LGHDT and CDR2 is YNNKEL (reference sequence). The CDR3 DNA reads TGTGCCAGCCATCTTGCGCGGAGAAATAATTCACCCCTCCACTTT. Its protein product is CASHLARRNNSPLHF.